This T cell receptor beta chain was captured by sequencing in a study of T cells expressing NK-cell markers. Study as a whole: Seven donors tested HCMV-seropositive and one tested seronegative among the eight sequenced.

It was by 5'RACE template switching with UMIs that TCR beta cDNA was made. TCRdb reprocessed the 5' RACE reads and keeps a single row for each CDR3 protein, giving no DNA. The sample has about 540,000 distinct CDR3 sequences. As regards this clonotype: Its cognate antigen is unknown.

The CDR3 is 16 amino acids. Regarding the study as a whole: Among several donors, these clonotypes also ranked first in the CD3+CD56-NKG2C+ fraction.

The TCR was taken from a man in his late teens or twenties in good health. The sample was blood T cells: a sorted CD56 or NKG2C T cell subset, CD4+ or CD8+ T cells, or bulk PBMC T cells (not recorded which). The V and J genes are TRBV12-3 or TRBV12-4 and TRBJ2-5; TCRdb's assignment of TRBD2 cannot be checked, as there is no DNA. CDR3 protein: CASSLGARNLGETQYF.